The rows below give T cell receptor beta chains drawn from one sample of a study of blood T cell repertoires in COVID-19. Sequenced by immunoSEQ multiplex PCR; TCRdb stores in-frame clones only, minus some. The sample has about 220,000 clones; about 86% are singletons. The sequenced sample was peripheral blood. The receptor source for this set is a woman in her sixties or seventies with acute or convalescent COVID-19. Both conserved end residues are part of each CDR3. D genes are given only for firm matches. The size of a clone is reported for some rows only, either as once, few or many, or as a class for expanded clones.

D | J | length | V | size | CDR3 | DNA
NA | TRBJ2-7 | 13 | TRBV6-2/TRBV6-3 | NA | CASSFGLEYEQYF | TGTGCCAGCAGTTTCGGGTTGGAGTACGAGCAGTACTTC
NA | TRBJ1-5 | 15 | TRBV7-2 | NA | CASSSYQGGGQPQHF | TGTGCCAGCAGCTCATACCAGGGAGGAGGTCAGCCCCAGCATTTT
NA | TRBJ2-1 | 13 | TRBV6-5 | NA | CASRRSSYNEQFF | TGTGCCAGCAGAAGGAGCTCCTACAATGAGCAGTTCTTC
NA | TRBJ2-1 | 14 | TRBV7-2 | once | CASSLVGYYNEQFF | TGTGCCAGCAGCTTAGTGGGCTACTACAATGAGCAGTTCTTC
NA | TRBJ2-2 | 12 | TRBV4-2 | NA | CASSRGAGELFF | TGTGCCAGCAGCCGGGGAGCCGGGGAGCTGTTTTTT
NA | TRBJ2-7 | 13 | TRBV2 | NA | CASIGGIGYEQYF | TGTGCCAGCATTGGAGGTATCGGCTACGAGCAGTACTTC
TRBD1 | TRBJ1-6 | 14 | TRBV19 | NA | CASSRDRIQSPLHF | TGTGCCAGTAGTCGGGACAGGATACAATCACCCCTCCACTTT
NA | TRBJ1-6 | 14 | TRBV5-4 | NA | CASSLTPGNSPLHF | TGTGCCAGCAGCTTGACGCCGGGAAATTCACCCCTCCACTTT
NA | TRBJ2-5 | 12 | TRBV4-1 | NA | CASSPSGETQYF | TGCGCCAGCAGCCCCTCAGGGGAGACCCAGTACTTC
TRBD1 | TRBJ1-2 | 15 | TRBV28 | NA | CASSSRRRGVYGYTF | TGTGCCAGCAGTTCCCGCCGCAGGGGGGTCTATGGCTACACCTTC
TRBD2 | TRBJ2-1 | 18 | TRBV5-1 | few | CASSMGLAGGRFFNEQFF | TGCGCCAGCAGCATGGGACTAGCGGGGGGGCGGTTCTTCAATGAGCAGTTCTTC
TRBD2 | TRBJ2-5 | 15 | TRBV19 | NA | CASSMRGGASETQYF | TGTGCCAGTAGTATGCGCGGGGGGGCCTCAGAGACCCAGTACTTC
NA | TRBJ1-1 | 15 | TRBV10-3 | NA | CAISPTGSMNTEAFF | TGTGCCATCAGTCCGACAGGCTCCATGAACACTGAAGCTTTCTTT
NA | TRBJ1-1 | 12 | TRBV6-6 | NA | CASSRQNTEAFF | TGTGCCAGCAGCAGACAGAACACTGAAGCTTTCTTT
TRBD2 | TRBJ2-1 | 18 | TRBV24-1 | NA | CATSDRINSGGQDNEQFF | TGTGCCACCAGTGATCGCATCAATAGCGGGGGACAAGACAATGAGCAGTTCTTC
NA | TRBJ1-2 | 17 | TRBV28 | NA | CASSLASGPGGRYGYTF | TGTGCCAGCAGTTTAGCTTCTGGCCCCGGGGGACGTTATGGCTACACCTTC
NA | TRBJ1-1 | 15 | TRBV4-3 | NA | CASSQDARGNTEAFF | TGCGCCAGCAGCCAAGACGCACGGGGGAACACTGAAGCTTTCTTT
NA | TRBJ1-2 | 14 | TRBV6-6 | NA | CASMGGSPTYGYTF | TGTGCCAGCATGGGAGGGAGCCCCACCTATGGCTACACCTTC
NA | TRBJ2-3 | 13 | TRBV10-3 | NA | CAIRDQAGDTQYF | TGTGCCATCAGGGACCAGGCGGGAGATACGCAGTATTTT
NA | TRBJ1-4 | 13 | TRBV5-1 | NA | CASSPGGGEKLFF | TGCGCCAGCAGCCCCGGGGGGGGAGAAAAACTGTTTTTT
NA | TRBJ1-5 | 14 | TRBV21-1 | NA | CASSKVAGDQPQHF | TGTGCCAGCAGCAAAGTTGCGGGAGATCAGCCCCAGCATTTT
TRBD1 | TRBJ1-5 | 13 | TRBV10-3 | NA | CAISAARGEPQHF | TGTGCCATCAGTGCCGCCAGGGGGGAGCCCCAGCATTTT
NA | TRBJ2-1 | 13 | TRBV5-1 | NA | CASSFKLNNEQFF | TGCGCCAGCAGCTTTAAACTTAACAATGAGCAGTTCTTC
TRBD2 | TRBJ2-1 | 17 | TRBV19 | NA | CASSIDLLAGGYNEQFF | TGTGCCAGTAGTATAGATCTTTTGGCGGGGGGTTACAATGAGCAGTTCTTC
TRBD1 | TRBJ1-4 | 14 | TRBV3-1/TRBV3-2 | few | CASSNRGRGEKLFF | TGTGCCAGCAGCAACAGGGGGCGGGGTGAAAAACTGTTTTTT
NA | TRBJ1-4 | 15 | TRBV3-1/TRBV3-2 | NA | CASSQPTGSSEKLFF | TGTGCCAGCAGCCAACCAACAGGGAGTAGTGAAAAACTGTTTTTT
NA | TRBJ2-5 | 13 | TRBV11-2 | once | CTRPSKYQETQYF | TGTACTAGACCTTCTAAGTACCAAGAGACCCAGTACTTC